This T cell receptor (beta chain) comes out of a study of blood T cells in healthy people across ages. The CDR3 contains 14 residues. Germline V lookup: CDR1 PRHDT, CDR2 FYEKMQ (reference sequence). Next came a second PCR, run for about 6 to 11 cycles, which used a sample-barcoded 5' primer along with a J-beta primer mix. TCRdb passed the 5' RACE reads through MiXCR, listing each CDR3 protein once. This sample has more than 550,000 distinct CDR3 sequences, with 22% found just once. This rearrangement joins TRBV13 to TRBJ2-5; no firm D call. The last part of the DNA fits TRBJ2-7 better; the J call may be wrong. The sequence was obtained from a man in his sixties or seventies in good health. Sequencing was done on a sample of blood. The CDR3 DNA sequence: TGTGCCAGCAGCACAAAAGGACCCCGCTACGAGCAGTACTTC. Translating it yields CASSTKGPRYEQYF.